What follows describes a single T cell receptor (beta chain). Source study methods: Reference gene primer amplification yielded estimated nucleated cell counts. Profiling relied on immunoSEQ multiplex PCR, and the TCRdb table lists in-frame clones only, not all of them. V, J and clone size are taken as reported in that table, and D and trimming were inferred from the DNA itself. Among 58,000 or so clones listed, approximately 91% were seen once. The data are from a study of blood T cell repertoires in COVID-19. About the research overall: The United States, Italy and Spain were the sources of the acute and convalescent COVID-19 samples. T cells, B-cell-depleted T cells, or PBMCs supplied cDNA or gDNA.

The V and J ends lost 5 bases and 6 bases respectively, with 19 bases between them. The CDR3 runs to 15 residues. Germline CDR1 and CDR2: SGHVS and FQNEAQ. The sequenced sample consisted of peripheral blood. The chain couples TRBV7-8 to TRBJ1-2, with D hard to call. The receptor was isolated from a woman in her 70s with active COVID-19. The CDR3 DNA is TGTGCCAGCAGCGGACGATTTCGGGGTTCCAATGGCTACACCTTC. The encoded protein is CASSGRFRGSNGYTF. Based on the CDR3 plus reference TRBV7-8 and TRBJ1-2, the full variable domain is GAGVSQSPRYKVAKRGQDVALRCDPISGHVSLFWYQQALGQGPEFLTYFQNEAQLDKSGLPSDRFFAERPEGSVSTLKIQRTQQEDSAVYLCASSGRFRGSNGYTFGSGTRLTVV.